This passage covers 26 T cell receptor beta chains from one sample sequenced in a study of cytomegalovirus exposure and HLA in healthy donors. It was with 60 Vbeta and 13 Jbeta primers that the PCR ran. Assay: immunoSEQ multiplex PCR; the TCRdb copy retains only in-frame clones and omits some. This sample carries some 130,000 clones, around 73% of them seen once, and the ten largest clones take approximately 1.5%. The sample comprised PBMCs. The receptors were sampled from a female donor in good health and CMV-seronegative.

The CDR3 nucleotides are TGTGCCAGCAGCTTAATGCCTAGCGTCTACAATGAGCAGTTCTTC. This translates into CASSLMPSVYNEQFF. The chain uses TRBV7-2 and TRBJ2-1; D may be TRBD2 (6 bases). Germline V lookup: CDR1 SGHTA, CDR2 FQGNSA. The CDR3 covers 15 residues. Trimming removed 2 bases at V and 3 bases at J, with 11 bases between.

The chain couples TRBV5-4 to TRBJ2-3, with 7 bases aligning to TRBD2. The CDR3 runs to 15 residues. Per germline, CDR1 SGHNT and CDR2 YYREEE (reference sequence). With V trimmed by 4 bases and J by 2 bases, 7 bases remained unmatched. This CDR3 is CASSSASGVTDTQYF. The CDR3 region has the DNA TGTGCCAGCAGCAGCGCTAGCGGAGTCACAGATACGCAGTATTTT.

The genes are TRBV14 and TRBJ1-2, with D maybe TRBD1 (5 bases). The germline CDR1 and CDR2 sequences are SGHDN and FVKESK. The CDR3 is made up of 14 amino acids. The V end was cut by 0 bases, the J end by 8 bases, with 13 bases between. CDR3 region: CASSQEGGVDGYTF. The CDR3 DNA sequence: TGTGCCAGCAGCCAAGAAGGAGGGGTCGACGGCTACACCTTC.

The chain joins TRBV11-2 to TRBJ1-4; the match to TRBD1 covers 11 bases. Germline CDR1 SGHAT, CDR2 FQNNGV. The junction had 2 bases not matched to a gene; V was cut back by 1 base and J by 7 bases. This CDR3 has 15 residues. The CDR3 is CASSLAGTGGEKLFF. The CDR3 bases are TGTGCCAGCAGCTTAGCCGGGACAGGGGGTGAAAAACTGTTTTTT.

The V gene is TRBV27, the J gene TRBJ1-5; TRBD1 aligns across 7 bases. Germline trimming cut 11 bases from V and 0 bases from J; bases unmatched to any gene: 16. The germline V gene has CDR1 MNHEY and CDR2 SMNVEV (reference sequence). The CDR3 has 17 amino acids. This CDR3 reads CASRPGTAMYSNQPQHF. The CDR3 nucleotides are TGTGCCTCTCGCCCCGGGACAGCTATGTATAGCAATCAGCCCCAGCATTTT.

The J gene is TRBJ2-3, the V gene TRBV19; no definite D call. V shed 1 base and J shed 0 bases, with 17 bases lying between them. The germline V gene encodes CDR1 LNHDA and CDR2 SQIVND (reference sequence). The CDR3 has 18 amino acids. The CDR3 DNA follows: TGTGCCAGTAGTATAGCGGGTCCCCGCTACGGTAGCACAGATACGCAGTATTTT. Translation gives CASSIAGPRYGSTDTQYF.

V usage is TRBV2 and J usage is TRBJ2-5, with TRBD2 matching 7 bases. CDR3 size: 12 residues. Germline trimming cut 9 bases from V and 5 bases from J; bases unmatched to any gene: 6. The germline CDR1 and CDR2 sequences are SNHLY and FYNNEI. CDR3 sequence reads: CASRAGVETQYF. CDR3 coding DNA: TGTGCCAGTCGGGCGGGAGTGGAGACCCAGTACTTC.

The chain links TRBV2 to TRBJ2-6; 13 bases align to TRBD2. There are 17 residues in the CDR3. Trimming took 7 bases from V and 5 from J; bases not matched to a gene: 8. The germline V gene has CDR1 SNHLY and CDR2 FYNNEI. The CDR3 spells CASTWTSGSSRANVLTF. The CDR3 region has the DNA TGTGCCAGCACCTGGACTAGCGGGAGTAGTAGGGCCAACGTCCTGACTTTC.

DNA of the CDR3: TGTGCCAGCAGTTCCCTCTCCAGAGGCACTGAAGCTTTCTTT. It codes for CASSSLSRGTEAFF. The V gene is TRBV28, the J gene TRBJ1-1; unclear D gene. This CDR3 spans 14 amino acids. V dropped 4 bases and J dropped 4 bases, with 13 bases sitting between them. Germline CDR1 is MDHEN and CDR2 is SYDVKM.

DNA for the CDR3: TGTGCCAGCAGTTTTAAGGCGGGACAGGGTCGCGAGCAGTACTTC. Protein sequence: CASSFKAGQGREQYF. The chain employs TRBV7-9 and TRBJ2-7; 9 nucleotides line up with TRBD1. This CDR3 contains 15 residues. V lost 6 bases, J lost 6 bases, and 12 bases stayed unmatched. The germline gives CDR1 SEHNR, CDR2 FQNEAQ (reference sequence).

The CDR3 loop is CASSSGTGGYGYTF. CDR3 DNA: TGTGCCAGCAGTTCCGGGACAGGGGGCTATGGCTACACCTTC. The chain recombines TRBV28 with TRBJ1-2, with 11 positions matching TRBD1. This CDR3 region has 14 residues. With V trimmed by 4 bases and J by 4 bases, 2 bases remained unmatched. Germline loops: CDR1 MDHEN, CDR2 SYDVKM.

The CDR3 region has the DNA TGTGCCAGCAGCCAGGGGATTAATCAGCCCCAGCATTTT. It specifies CASSQGINQPQHF. The chain employs TRBV7-3 and TRBJ1-5; D possibly corresponds to TRBD1 (6 bases). Trimming removed 5 bases from V and 4 bases from J, with 9 bases in between. CDR3 length equals 13 residues. Germline loops: CDR1 SGHTA, CDR2 FQGTGA.

The genes are TRBV11-2 and TRBJ1-1; perhaps TRBD1 as D (5 bases). The V end was cut by 1 base, the J end by 4 bases, with 7 bases between. There are 13 residues in the CDR3. Looked up from germline, CDR1 is SGHAT and CDR2 is FQNNGV. The CDR3 DNA reads TGTGCCAGCAGCTTAGGGGACTTCACTGAAGCTTTCTTT. Its protein product is CASSLGDFTEAFF.

V is TRBV28 and J is TRBJ2-7; perhaps TRBD2 as D (5 bases). Germline V gives CDR1 MDHEN, CDR2 SYDVKM. The ends were cut back, 2 bases at V and 2 bases at J, with 16 bases in the middle. CDR3 length: 16 residues. CDR3 nucleotides: TGTGCCAGCAGTTTAGCTATTGGGAGCGCCGCCTACGAGCAGTACTTC. Protein sequence: CASSLAIGSAAYEQYF.

V is TRBV29-1 and J is TRBJ2-3, with D possibly being TRBD1 (6 bases). The germline V gene encodes CDR1 SQVTM and CDR2 ANQGSEA. The CDR3 consists of 11 residues. V lost 8 bases, J lost 5 bases, and 11 bases lay in between. The CDR3 is CSPKQGDTQYF. CDR3 coding DNA: TGCAGCCCGAAACAGGGAGATACGCAGTATTTT.

The J gene is TRBJ2-1, the V gene TRBV29-1; 8 positions match TRBD1. The trim removed 7 bases at V and 6 bases at J, leaving 17 bases unmatched. CDR1 is SQVTM, CDR2 ANQGSEA, per germline. The CDR3 extends over 16 amino acids. The CDR3 loop reads CSAGQGPPGALNEQFF. The DNA for the CDR3 is TGCAGCGCCGGACAGGGCCCTCCGGGAGCCCTCAATGAGCAGTTCTTC.

This chain connects TRBV9 to TRBJ2-5, with 10 nucleotides matching TRBD2. From germline, CDR1 is SGDLS and CDR2 YYNGEE. Trimming cost V 3 bases and J 1 base; bases outside gene matches: 6. The CDR3 is 16 amino acids. In DNA, the CDR3 is TGTGCCAGCAGCGGGGGGTCTAGCGGGGGCCAAGAGACCCAGTACTTC. It translates to CASSGGSSGGQETQYF. The full variable domain, with the rest looked up from reference TRBV9 and TRBJ2-5, is DSGVTQTPKHLITATGQRVTLRCSPRSGDLSVYWYQQSLDQGLQFLIQYYNGEERAKGNILERFSAQQFPDLHSELNLSSLELGDSALYFCASSGGSSGGQETQYFGPGTRLLVL.

The rearrangement links TRBV7-2 to TRBJ2-1; D is unresolved. The CDR3 has 15 residues. Germline loops: CDR1 SGHTA, CDR2 FQGNSA. V lost 1 base to trimming and J lost 0 bases, with 7 bases between them. CDR3 region: CASSLVQNSYNEQFF. DNA of the CDR3: TGTGCCAGCAGCTTAGTGCAGAACTCCTACAATGAGCAGTTCTTC.

The rearrangement links TRBV5-8 to TRBJ2-5; D not resolved. Germline V gene data show CDR1 as SGHTS and CDR2 as YDEGEE. The V end was cut by 2 bases, the J end by 2 bases, with 7 bases between. The CDR3 extends over 13 amino acids. Here the CDR3 reads CASSFSRQETQYF. DNA of the CDR3: TGTGCCAGCAGCTTTAGCAGACAAGAGACCCAGTACTTC. Full variable domain (outside the CDR3, taken from reference TRBV5-8 and TRBJ2-5): EAGVTQSPTHLIKTRGQQATLRCSPISGHTSVYWYQQALGLGLQFLLWYDEGEERNRGNFPPRFSGRQFPNYSSELNVNALELEDSALYLCASSFSRQETQYFGPGTRLLVL.

The chain uses TRBV28 and TRBJ2-1; the match to TRBD2 covers 9 bases. CDR3 size: 17 residues. V was pared by 6 bases and J by 0 bases, with 9 bases of the junction left unmatched. Germline lookup yields CDR1 MDHEN and CDR2 SYDVKM. CDR3 bases: TGTGCCAGCAGACTAGCGGGCCTTTCAACCTCCTACAATGAGCAGTTCTTC. Its translation: CASRLAGLSTSYNEQFF. Full variable domain (rest looked up from reference TRBV28 and TRBJ2-1): DVKVTQSSRYLVKRTGEKVFLECVQDMDHENMFWYRQDPGLGLRLIYFSYDVKMKEKGDIPEGYSVSREKKERFSLILESASTNQTSMYLCASRLAGLSTSYNEQFFGPGTRLTVL.

This chain connects TRBV7-2 to TRBJ2-7, with 10 bases identical to TRBD1. CDR3 length: 15 residues. Germline CDR1 is SGHTA and CDR2 is FQGNSA. The trim removed 4 bases at V and 2 bases at J, leaving 5 bases unmatched. The CDR3 reads CASSYQTGGTYEQYF. The CDR3 DNA reads as TGTGCCAGCAGCTATCAGACAGGGGGCACCTACGAGCAGTACTTC.

The V call is TRBV28, the J call TRBJ1-5; D possibly corresponds to TRBD1 (5 bases). Germline assignment: CDR1 MDHEN and CDR2 SYDVKM. Trimming took off 11 bases at V and 3 bases at J, with 11 bases between the two ends. CDR3 length: 12 amino acids. The CDR3 DNA follows: TGTGCCTATGGGGGGTACAATCAGCCCCAGCATTTT. Protein: CAYGGYNQPQHF. Together with reference TRBV28 and TRBJ1-5, the CDR3 gives the full variable domain: DVKVTQSSRYLVKRTGEKVFLECVQDMDHENMFWYRQDPGLGLRLIYFSYDVKMKEKGDIPEGYSVSREKKERFSLILESASTNQTSMYLCAYGGYNQPQHFGDGTRLSIL.

The chain joins TRBV4-3 to TRBJ2-1; D gene unclear. Germline CDR1 reads LGHNA; CDR2 reads YSLEER. Trimming took 1 base from V and 1 from J, leaving 8 bases between them. CDR3 length equals 15 residues. CDR3 residues: CASSQVAISYNEQFF. CDR3 coding DNA: TGCGCCAGCAGCCAAGTGGCCATTTCCTACAATGAGCAGTTCTTC.

The chain couples TRBV4-3 to TRBJ2-6, with D tentatively TRBD2 (6 bases). Germline lookup yields CDR1 LGHNA and CDR2 YSLEER. Deletions cut 3 bases from V and 4 bases from J, with 10 bases between. This CDR3 is built from 15 residues. CDR3 coding DNA: TGCGCCAGCAGCCAGGGCGGGACCGGGGCCAACGTCCTGACTTTC. Amino acid sequence: CASSQGGTGANVLTF.

In its sample, this clone was seen once. This chain connects TRBV15 to TRBJ2-7; tentatively, D is TRBD2 (5 bases). The germline V and J ends were trimmed by 3 bases and 3 bases, with 12 bases remaining between them. CDR3 length: 14 residues. The germline gives CDR1 LNHNV, CDR2 YYDKDF (reference sequence). The CDR3 region is CATSSDSDYYEQYF. The CDR3 DNA reads as TGTGCCACCAGCAGCGATAGCGATTACTACGAGCAGTACTTC.

The chain combines TRBV19 with TRBJ1-5; unclear D gene. This CDR3 has 16 residues. Trimming pared 5 bases from V and 0 bases from J, leaving 14 bases between. Germline lookup yields CDR1 LNHDA and CDR2 SQIVND (reference sequence). The CDR3 DNA is TGTGCCAGTAGTGTTCTAGACGGTTTTAGCAATCAGCCCCAGCATTTT. Translated, it gives CASSVLDGFSNQPQHF.